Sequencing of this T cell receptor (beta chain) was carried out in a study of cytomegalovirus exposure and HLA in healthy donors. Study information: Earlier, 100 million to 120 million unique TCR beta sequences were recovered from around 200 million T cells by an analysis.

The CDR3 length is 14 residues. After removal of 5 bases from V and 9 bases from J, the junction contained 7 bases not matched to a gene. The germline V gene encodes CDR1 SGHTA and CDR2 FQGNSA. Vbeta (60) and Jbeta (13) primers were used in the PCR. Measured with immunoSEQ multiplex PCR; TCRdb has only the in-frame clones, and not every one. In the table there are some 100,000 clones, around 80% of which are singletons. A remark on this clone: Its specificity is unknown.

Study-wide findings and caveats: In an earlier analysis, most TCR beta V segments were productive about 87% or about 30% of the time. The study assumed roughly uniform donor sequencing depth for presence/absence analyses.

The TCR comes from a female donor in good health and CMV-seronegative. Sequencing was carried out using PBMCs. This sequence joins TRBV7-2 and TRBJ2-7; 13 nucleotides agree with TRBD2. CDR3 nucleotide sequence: TGTGCCAGCAGCCTAACTAGCGGGGGGGCACCGCAGTACTTC. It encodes CASSLTSGGAPQYF.